The 19 T cell receptor beta chains reported below all come from one sample, sequenced in a study of T cell responses to AZD1222 COVID-19 vaccine. Only in-frame clones appear in the TCRdb table, and some are missing; sequencing was by immunoSEQ multiplex PCR. This sample has some 130,000 clones, with 90% to 95% found just once. Sequenced here: peripheral blood, sampled on day 0 of AZD1222 vaccination. The receptors shown here come from an adult in good health.

In its sample, this clone was seen once. The chain uses TRBV29-1 and TRBJ1-2; D not certain. V lost 0 bases and J lost 1, with 12 bases in between. The CDR3 has 15 amino acids. Looked up from germline, CDR1 is SQVTM and CDR2 is ANQGSEA. The CDR3 is CSVEDWPADNYGYTF. The CDR3 DNA follows: TGCAGCGTTGAAGATTGGCCGGCTGATAACTATGGCTACACCTTC.

V and J are TRBV5-4 and TRBJ2-7; D tentatively reads TRBD1 or TRBD2 (6 bases each). CDR1 and CDR2 from the germline V gene are SGHNT and YYREEE (reference sequence). V lost 0 bases to trimming and J lost 0 bases, with 10 bases between them. This CDR3 region has 15 residues. CDR3 sequence reads: CASSLAGALSYEQYF. CDR3 nucleotides: TGTGCCAGCAGCTTGGCGGGGGCCCTCTCCTACGAGCAGTACTTC.

The chain joins TRBV11-3 to TRBJ1-2, with 7 bases fitting TRBD1. V gave up 1 base and J gave up 4 bases; unmatched junction bases: 3. Germline V gene sequence: CDR1 SGHNT, CDR2 YENEEA. There are 14 residues in the CDR3. This chain's CDR3 is CASSLVTGPYGYTF. The CDR3 nucleotides are TGTGCCAGCAGCTTAGTGACAGGGCCCTATGGCTACACCTTC. The full variable domain, with the rest looked up from reference TRBV11-3 and TRBJ1-2, is EAGVVQSPRYKIIEKKQPVAFWCNPISGHNTLYWYLQNLGQGPELLIRYENEEAVDDSQLPKDRFSAERLKGVDSTLKIQPAELGDSAVYLCASSLVTGPYGYTFGSGTRLTVV.

The chain links TRBV4-1 to TRBJ2-2; 8 nucleotides match TRBD2. V was clipped by 0 bases and J by 6 bases; unmatched bases: 12. The CDR3 length is 18 residues. Germline V gives CDR1 MGHRA, CDR2 YSYEKL. CDR3 loop: CASSQDFRTSLVAGELFF. CDR3 nucleotide sequence: TGCGCCAGCAGCCAAGATTTTAGGACTAGCTTGGTTGCCGGGGAGCTGTTTTTT.

This rearrangement joins TRBV2 to TRBJ1-5; 8 positions agree with TRBD1. This CDR3 is 16 amino acids long. V trimming: 4 bases; J trimming: 7 bases; junction bases outside the gene matches: 12. In germline, CDR1 is SNHLY, CDR2 FYNNEI. The DNA for the CDR3 is TGTGCCAGCAGTGCAGGTTCAGGGGGCGGATGGCAGCCCCAGCATTTT. Translation: CASSAGSGGGWQPQHF.

V usage is TRBV6-5 and J usage is TRBJ2-7, with 10 bases lining up with TRBD1. V shed 7 bases, J shed 1 base, and the junction held 7 bases outside the gene matches. CDR1 is MNHEY, CDR2 SVGAGI, per germline. The CDR3 is 15 amino acids. This CDR3 is CASNPDRGASYEQYF. The CDR3 DNA reads as TGTGCCAGCAACCCGGACAGGGGGGCATCCTACGAGCAGTACTTC.

This sequence joins TRBV5-4 and TRBJ2-7; tentatively, D is TRBD2 (5 bases). The CDR3 extends over 14 amino acids. V lost 1 base and J lost 2, with 10 bases in between. Germline CDR1 is SGHNT and CDR2 is YYREEE (reference sequence). The CDR3 is CASSLSGSTYEQYF. The CDR3 coding sequence is TGTGCCAGCAGCTTGAGTGGGAGCACCTACGAGCAGTACTTC. The variable domain in full, with the rest retrieved from reference TRBV5-4 and TRBJ2-7, is ETGVTQSPTHLIKTRGQQVTLRCSSQSGHNTVSWYQQALGQGPQFIFQYYREEENGRGNFPPRFSGLQFPNYSSELNVNALELDDSALYLCASSLSGSTYEQYFGPGTRLTVT.

The rearrangement joins TRBV7-9 to TRBJ1-2; TRBD1 aligns across 7 bases. Germline lookup yields CDR1 SEHNR and CDR2 FQNEAQ (reference sequence). The CDR3 runs to 13 residues. Unmatched junction bases numbered 6, after V lost 4 bases and J lost 7 bases. In nucleotides, the CDR3 is TGTGCCAGCAGCTCGGACAGGCGGGTTGGCTACACCTTC. Translated: CASSSDRRVGYTF.

V gene TRBV3-1 (or the pseudogene TRBV3-2) combines with J gene TRBJ2-1; D gene uncertain. The CDR3 spans 15 residues. Per germline, CDR1 LGHDT and CDR2 YNNKEL (reference sequence). Trimming shortened V by 2 bases and J by 4 bases, and 12 bases separated the two germline ends. CDR3 loop: CASSQTPMMYNEQFF. In DNA, the CDR3 is TGTGCCAGCAGCCAAACGCCTATGATGTACAATGAGCAGTTCTTC.

The gene calls are TRBV9 and TRBJ2-2; 10 positions agree with TRBD2. Germline CDR1 reads SGDLS; CDR2 reads YYNGEE. V lost 4 bases to trimming and J lost 1 base; unmatched junction nucleotides: 7. CDR3 size: 17 residues. DNA of the CDR3: TGTGCCAGCAGCCCAGGGGTAGCGGGGGGGAACACCGGGGAGCTGTTTTTT. Translation gives CASSPGVAGGNTGELFF.

The V gene is TRBV27, the J gene TRBJ1-2; perhaps TRBD1 as D (5 bases). Trimming cost V 6 bases and J 6 bases, with 14 bases left between them. Germline lookup yields CDR1 MNHEY and CDR2 SMNVEV (reference sequence). The CDR3 loop spans 13 amino acids. The CDR3, as DNA: TGTGCCAGCAGGCGCCCGGGGCGGGATGGCTACACCTTC. Protein product: CASRRPGRDGYTF.

Regarding this clone: This could be a read error, since a much larger clone is one nucleotide away. The chain has TRBV27 and TRBJ2-1; TRBD1 matches at 7 bases. The germline CDR1 and CDR2 sequences are MNHEY and SMNVEV (reference sequence). The J segment lost 0 bases and the V segment lost 5 bases, leaving 1 base of the junction unmatched. CDR3 length: 14 amino acids. In nucleotides, the CDR3 is TGTGCCAGCAGTCGGGACAGCTCCTACAATGAGCAGTTCTTC. Amino acid sequence: CASSRDSSYNEQFF.

The chain couples TRBV6-5 to TRBJ2-7; 8 bases align to TRBD2. Germline V CDR1 and CDR2: MNHEY, SVGAGI. There are 15 residues in the CDR3. The J segment lost 4 bases and the V segment lost 6 bases, leaving 11 bases of the junction unmatched. The CDR3 region has the DNA TGTGCCAGCAGCCGCCCCGGGACTAGAAGTTACGAGCAGTACTTC. Translation gives CASSRPGTRSYEQYF.

The chain uses TRBV6-5 and TRBJ1-2, with no clear D. This CDR3 region has 10 residues. Trimming took 5 bases from V and 7 from J, leaving 5 bases between them. Germline lookup yields CDR1 MNHEY and CDR2 SVGAGI. The CDR3 protein is CASSNPGYTF. In DNA form, the CDR3 reads TGTGCCAGCAGTAACCCTGGCTACACCTTC.

The chain couples TRBV9 to TRBJ2-2; D unclear. This CDR3 region has 14 residues. Trimming removed 3 bases at V and 1 base at J, with 7 bases between. CDR1 and CDR2 (germline): SGDLS, YYNGEE. The CDR3: CASSAFQNTGELFF. The CDR3 DNA reads TGTGCCAGCAGCGCCTTTCAGAACACCGGGGAGCTGTTTTTT.

This sequence joins TRBV5-1 and TRBJ2-2, with TRBD2 matching 7 bases. CDR3 length equals 15 residues. Germline V lookup: CDR1 SGHRS, CDR2 YFSETQ. Trimming cost V 4 bases and J 0 bases; bases outside gene matches: 3. CDR3 sequence: CASSPSGANTGELFF. In DNA, the CDR3 is TGCGCCAGCAGCCCAAGCGGGGCGAACACCGGGGAGCTGTTTTTT.

The chain joins TRBV10-3 to TRBJ2-7; D is tentatively TRBD1 or TRBD2 (5 bases each). Trimming cost V 2 bases and J 1 base, with 12 bases left between them. The CDR3 covers 15 residues. Germline CDR1 ENHRY, CDR2 SYGVKD. The CDR3 region has the DNA TGTGCCATCAGTGAGCCCGGGACGCTGTCCTACGAGCAGTACTTC. This encodes CAISEPGTLSYEQYF.

The chain links TRBV2 to TRBJ1-1; the D is unclear. Trimming removed 5 bases at V and 3 bases at J, with 4 bases between. Looked up from germline, CDR1 is SNHLY and CDR2 is FYNNEI. This CDR3 has 11 amino acids. The CDR3, as DNA: TGTGCCAGCAGTATCTACACTGAAGCTTTCTTT. Its protein is CASSIYTEAFF.

The V and J genes are TRBV30 and TRBJ1-1; a possible D gene is TRBD1 (6 bases). In germline, CDR1 is GTSNPN, CDR2 SVGIG (reference sequence). The CDR3 is 13 residues long. Trimming left V 3 bases short and J 10 bases short, with 18 bases between. CDR3 amino acids: CAWSPSGEGGAFF. The CDR3 DNA is TGTGCCTGGAGCCCTTCGGGGGAAGGGGGAGCTTTCTTT.